The clone carrying this T cell receptor beta chain qualifies as medium-sized. This CDR3 is 13 amino acids long. CDR1 is SQVTM and CDR2 is ANQGSEA in the germline V gene. Trimming stripped 4 bases from V and 7 bases from J, with 13 bases between. This entry is derived from a study of sequential checkpoint blockade in melanoma. Noted treatment: randomized to nivolumab then ipilimumab (arm A) or the reverse (arm B). The table came from immunoSEQ multiplex PCR; TCRdb's copy has only in-frame clones and leaves some out. Of about 2,300 clones in the sample, about 22% are singletons; the top ten hold less than 25%.

The starting material was tumor tissue (inferred from file names), obtained from a patient given nivolumab and ipilimumab in sequence. The TCR was taken from a human donor with melanoma. This rearrangement joins TRBV29-1 to TRBJ1-4; D not resolved. In nucleotides, the CDR3 is TGCAGCGTTGCTTCCAAAGCAGGTGAAAAACTGTTTTTT. As protein: CSVASKAGEKLFF.